The 23 T cell receptor beta chains below all came from one sample that was sequenced in a study of cytomegalovirus exposure and HLA in healthy donors (dated by TCRdb to 2017 to 2019). Libraries were prepared through the immunoSEQ multiplex PCR assay. The multiplex PCR relied on a mix of 60 forward primers for TCR Vbeta segments and 13 reverse primers for TCR Jbeta segments. The immuneACCESS repertoire file appears here via TCRdb, limited to in-frame rearrangements. These files lack a portion of the clones; in checked studies, under half of the deficit traces to unresolved V genes, and the cause of the others is not known. This sample has about 120,000 clones in its table, and around 69% of those were observed once. 6.5% to 9% of the sample goes to the ten largest clones. The specimen was PBMCs. The receptors stem from a woman in her thirties or forties in good health and CMV-seropositive.

The V and J genes are TRBV2 and TRBJ2-5; TRBD2 aligns across 7 bases. The trim removed 5 bases at V and 3 bases at J, leaving 3 bases unmatched. The CDR3 consists of 13 residues. Germline-derived CDR1 and CDR2 are SNHLY and FYNNEI. CDR3 in DNA: TGTGCCAGCAGTAGGGGAGGGAAAGAGACCCAGTACTTC. Protein: CASSRGGKETQYF. Full variable domain (missing parts from reference TRBV2 and TRBJ2-5): EPEVTQTPSHQVTQMGQEVILRCVPISNHLYFYWYRQILGQKVEFLVSFYNNEISEKSEIFDDQFSVERPDGSNFTLKIRSTKLEDSAMYFCASSRGGKETQYFGPGTRLLVL.

The chain uses TRBV7-8 and TRBJ1-1; TRBD1 aligns across 9 bases. Looked up from germline, CDR1 is SGHVS and CDR2 is FQNEAQ. V lost 7 bases to trimming and J lost 2 bases; unmatched junction nucleotides: 5. This CDR3 spans 14 amino acids. CDR3: CASIPGQGNTEAFF. The CDR3 coding sequence is TGTGCCAGCATTCCGGGACAGGGCAACACTGAAGCTTTCTTT.

The chain joins TRBV6-5 to TRBJ1-1; D is ambiguous. Trimming stripped 6 bases from V and 1 base from J, with 9 bases between. Per the germline V gene, CDR1 is MNHEY and CDR2 is SVGAGI. The CDR3 has 13 residues. The CDR3 sequence is CASRKLTNTEAFF. CDR3 bases: TGTGCCAGCAGGAAACTCACGAACACTGAAGCTTTCTTT.

This chain uses TRBV2 with TRBJ1-6; TRBD1 agrees at 7 bases. This CDR3 has 16 amino acids. Germline CDR1 is SNHLY and CDR2 is FYNNEI. With V trimmed by 7 bases and J by 5 bases, 11 bases remained unmatched. The CDR3 DNA reads as TGTGCCAGCACACGACAGGGTTTGAAAAATAATTCACCCCTCCACTTT. Its translation: CASTRQGLKNNSPLHF.

Only a few counts were recorded for this clone. The same CDR3 is also encoded by other DNA sequences in this sample. The J gene is TRBJ1-1, the V gene TRBV2; D is uncertain. The V end was cut by 1 base, the J end by 1 base, with 4 bases between. The CDR3 runs 13 residues. Germline V lookup: CDR1 SNHLY, CDR2 FYNNEI. In DNA form, the CDR3 reads TGTGCCAGCAGTGAAGGGGCGAACACTGAAGCTTTCTTT. This gives the protein CASSEGANTEAFF.

J is TRBJ1-3 and V is TRBV6-5; 7 bases align to TRBD1. Germline CDR1 reads MNHEY; CDR2 reads SVGAGI. Unmatched junction bases numbered 2, after V lost 7 bases and J lost 2 bases. The CDR3 is made up of 13 amino acids. CDR3 loop: CASTGTAGNTIYF. The CDR3 DNA follows: TGTGCCAGCACCGGGACAGCTGGAAACACCATATATTTT.

This chain connects TRBV7-9 to TRBJ1-1; D perhaps matches TRBD1 (5 bases). This CDR3 spans 15 amino acids. V lost 2 bases and J 4 bases, leaving 14 bases between the germline ends. CDR1 and CDR2 (germline): SEHNR, FQNEAQ (reference sequence). The CDR3 DNA reads as TGTGCCAGCAGCTTATATATCGGGGGAGGCACTGAAGCTTTCTTT. Translation gives CASSLYIGGGTEAFF.

The rearrangement uses TRBV6-5 and TRBJ1-1; the D is unclear. V lost 6 bases, J lost 2 bases, and 10 bases lay in between. The germline V gene encodes CDR1 MNHEY and CDR2 SVGAGI. This CDR3 is 13 amino acids long. The CDR3 sequence: CASSNILNTEAFF. The CDR3 DNA is TGTGCCAGCAGCAACATCCTCAACACTGAAGCTTTCTTT.

In its sample, this clone was seen a few times. The V gene is TRBV9, the J gene TRBJ2-1; 8 bases match TRBD2. This CDR3 has 15 residues. Trimming took 3 bases from V and 9 from J; bases not matched to a gene: 11. CDR1 is SGDLS, CDR2 YYNGEE, per germline. The CDR3, as DNA: TGTGCCAGCAGCGCCCAGTCGGGGGGGGTGGTTGAGCAGTTCTTC. Translating gives CASSAQSGGVVEQFF. Full variable domain (outside the CDR3, taken from reference TRBV9 and TRBJ2-1): DSGVTQTPKHLITATGQRVTLRCSPRSGDLSVYWYQQSLDQGLQFLIQYYNGEERAKGNILERFSAQQFPDLHSELNLSSLELGDSALYFCASSAQSGGVVEQFFGPGTRLTVL.

The V call is TRBV10-3, the J call TRBJ2-7; D possibly corresponds to TRBD2 (7 bases). Trimming took 0 bases from V and 7 from J, leaving 16 bases between them. The CDR3 is 15 residues long. In germline, CDR1 is ENHRY, CDR2 SYGVKD. The CDR3 spells CAISESEGGLGEQYF. CDR3 DNA: TGTGCCATCAGTGAGTCGGAGGGGGGGCTGGGAGAGCAGTACTTC.

A few counts support this clone. The chain couples TRBV6-5 to TRBJ1-5, with no clear D. CDR1 and CDR2 (germline): MNHEY, SVGAGI. This CDR3 comprises 11 residues. V lost 8 bases to trimming and J lost 5 bases, with 7 bases between them. The CDR3 sequence: CASGRDQPQHF. The CDR3 DNA is TGTGCCAGCGGTAGAGATCAGCCCCAGCATTTT.

A few counts support this clone. The chain combines TRBV4-1 with TRBJ1-3, with 7 bases matching TRBD1. Germline V gives CDR1 MGHRA, CDR2 YSYEKL. After removal of 3 bases from V and 0 bases from J, the junction contained 11 bases not matched to a gene. This CDR3 comprises 18 residues. CDR3 sequence reads: CASSHVYRDRASGNTIYF. Here the CDR3 DNA reads TGCGCCAGCAGCCATGTATACCGGGACAGAGCCTCTGGAAACACCATATATTTT.

J is TRBJ1-6 and V is TRBV4-1, with TRBD1 as a possible D gene (6 bases). Deletions cut 4 bases from V and 5 bases from J, with 18 bases between. This CDR3 spans 17 amino acids. CDR1 is MGHRA, CDR2 YSYEKL, per germline. CDR3 coding DNA: TGCGCCAGCAGCCGTAACGCCCTGGGGGCCGATAATTCACCCCTCCACTTT. Translated, it gives CASSRNALGADNSPLHF.

As concerns this clone: One end of the junction fails to match germline, which may point to a read error. J is TRBJ1-6 and V is TRBV7-9; 7 bases line up with TRBD1. CDR1 is SEHNR and CDR2 is FQNEAQ in the germline V gene (reference sequence). The CDR3 spans 12 residues. The CDR3 spells CSSSLGGSPLHF. DNA of the CDR3: TGTTCCAGCAGCTTAGGGGGCTCACCCCTCCACTTT.

This chain uses TRBV9 with TRBJ2-7; 7 bases are a match to TRBD2. V shed 3 bases and J 5 bases; nucleotides not matched to a gene: 14. CDR3 length equals 16 residues. Germline CDR1 SGDLS, CDR2 YYNGEE. CDR3 coding DNA: TGTGCCAGCAGCGCGGGGGGAACGGGTGCCCAGAACGAGCAGTACTTC. This codes for CASSAGGTGAQNEQYF.

The rearrangement joins TRBV7-9 to TRBJ1-2; 8 nucleotides match TRBD1. CDR3 size: 14 residues. The V gene end was trimmed by 10 bases and the J gene end by 0 bases; junction bases not matched to a gene: 7. CDR1 is SEHNR and CDR2 is FQNEAQ in the germline V gene (reference sequence). CDR3: CATKQGEANYGYTF. In DNA, the CDR3 is TGTGCCACCAAACAGGGGGAAGCTAACTATGGCTACACCTTC.

The V call is TRBV4-3, the J call TRBJ2-5; TRBD2 agrees at 8 bases. The CDR3 spans 15 residues. The J segment lost 2 bases and the V segment lost 1 base, leaving 3 bases of the junction unmatched. Per germline, CDR1 LGHNA and CDR2 YSLEER. CDR3 residues: CASSQVGLAQETQYF. The CDR3 DNA is TGCGCCAGCAGCCAAGTAGGACTAGCTCAAGAGACCCAGTACTTC.

The chain has TRBV5-1 and TRBJ2-5; a weak D match, TRBD2 (6 bases). Germline CDR1 is SGHRS and CDR2 is YFSETQ. This CDR3 comprises 15 residues. The V end lost 4 bases, the J end lost 1 base, and 14 bases lay between the germline ends. CDR3 coding DNA: TGCGCCAGCAGCCCGGGGGTGGCGTTCCAAGAGACCCAGTACTTC. Its translation: CASSPGVAFQETQYF.

As for this clone: Other DNA variants within this sample encode the same CDR3. The rearrangement links TRBV5-1 to TRBJ1-1; D might be TRBD1 (6 bases). The germline V gene has CDR1 SGHRS and CDR2 YFSETQ. CDR3 length equals 12 residues. With 5 bases removed from V and 1 base from J, the gap between germline ends came to 6 bases. Here the CDR3 DNA reads TGCGCCAGCAGGACAGGGAACACTGAAGCTTTCTTT. Translated: CASRTGNTEAFF.

The V gene is TRBV7-2, the J gene TRBJ2-1; 13 positions agree with TRBD2. V lost 5 bases, J lost 13 bases, and 8 bases stayed unmatched. Germline V CDR1 and CDR2: SGHTA, FQGNSA. This CDR3 is 14 amino acids long. The CDR3 protein is CASSLGLAGANQFF. For the CDR3, the DNA is TGTGCCAGCAGCCTAGGACTAGCGGGGGCAAATCAGTTCTTC.

The chain employs TRBV6-1 and TRBJ2-5, with 9 positions matching TRBD2. The germline CDR1 and CDR2 sequences are MNHNS and SASEGT. V dropped 0 bases and J dropped 4; count of bases not matched to a gene: 3. The CDR3 sequence is 15 residues long. The chain's CDR3 is CASSEARTSAETQYF. The CDR3 DNA follows: TGTGCCAGCAGTGAAGCGAGGACTAGCGCAGAGACCCAGTACTTC.

V is TRBV9 and J is TRBJ2-5, with a possible D match to TRBD1 (5 bases). Deletions cut 2 bases from V and 1 base from J, with 12 bases between. In germline, CDR1 is SGDLS, CDR2 YYNGEE. The CDR3 totals 15 residues. CDR3 region: CASSVGRQTQETQYF. CDR3 coding DNA: TGTGCCAGCAGCGTTGGAAGACAGACCCAAGAGACCCAGTACTTC.

This clone was seen only a few times. This chain connects TRBV9 to TRBJ2-2, with a tentative D call TRBD2 (5 bases). With 2 bases removed from V and 5 bases from J, the gap between germline ends came to 7 bases. Germline assignment: CDR1 SGDLS and CDR2 YYNGEE. The CDR3 covers 13 residues. DNA of the CDR3: TGTGCCAGCAGCGTTGGAGGTACCGGGGAGCTGTTTTTT. This encodes CASSVGGTGELFF. Together with reference TRBV9 and TRBJ2-2, the CDR3 gives the full variable domain: DSGVTQTPKHLITATGQRVTLRCSPRSGDLSVYWYQQSLDQGLQFLIQYYNGEERAKGNILERFSAQQFPDLHSELNLSSLELGDSALYFCASSVGGTGELFFGEGSRLTVL.